Sequencing of this TCR beta chain was carried out in a study of blood T cells in healthy people across ages. Next came a second PCR, run for 7 to 11 cycles, which used a sample-barcoded 5' primer along with a J-beta primer mix. The template-switch adaptor was a 5' adaptor with 12 random nucleotides. It tagged each cDNA molecule. Each CDR3 protein is one row after TCRdb ran MiXCR on the 5' RACE reads. Found here are 500,000 to 700,000 distinct CDR3 sequences, approximately 30% of them singletons; the top ten hold about a sixth. With each sample, at least 6 micrograms of total RNA were extracted. The sample holds many counts of this clonotype. V was cut by 7 bases and J by 5 bases, with 18 bases left in between. The CDR3 has 15 residues.

The chain employs TRBV12-3 or TRBV12-4 and TRBJ1-5, with D perhaps TRBD1 (6 bases). This clonotype was obtained from a woman older than 75 in good health. Sequencing used blood. CDR3 DNA sequence: TGTGCCAGCACCGACCTGACAGGAACTTATCAGCCCCAGCATTTT. Encoded protein: CASTDLTGTYQPQHF.